This entry features one T cell receptor beta chain sequence. This clonotype was seen more than once but under ten times. Its cognate antigen has yet to be identified. The input lacks base qualities; no much larger clone sits a single base away. Sequencing relied on an Illumina NovaSeq 6000. TCRalpha and TCRbeta cDNA libraries were constructed by 5'RACE with constant-segment primers, with sample barcodes and unique molecular identifiers being introduced. Trizol reagent was used to extract RNA from every sample. Library amplification was performed in two PCR steps, and a second sample barcode and Illumina TruSeq adapters were introduced in the second step. The libraries were sequenced on an Illumina NovaSeq using 2 x 150 bp paired-end reads. The published analysis was carried out like this. Demultiplexing of reads and collapsing into UMI-guided consensus sequences were performed with migec v1.2.7. Using mixcr v2.1.11, UMI consensuses were aligned to TRA and TRB V and J templates and then assembled into clonotypes. Expanded or contracted clonotypes were those called significant by both edgeR and NoisET, with noise models trained on biological replicates. edgeR calls used a false discovery rate-adjusted p below 0.01 and a log2 fold-change threshold of 1. As an exploratory analysis of dynamics, PCA with hierarchical clustering was applied to max-normalized trajectories of the 1000 most abundant clonotypes. Each responding clone was given a CD4 or CD8 phenotype based on the CD4+ and CD8+ repertoires, which had been sequenced separately. Using fastp trimming at Q25 and MiXCR clonotype assembly, TCRdb reanalyzed the public sequencing data and kept in-frame beta chains. CDR3 protein sequences are deduplicated, and each keeps its most common genes and DNA. V and J calls and clone size were set by TCRdb, not the authors. This sample has tens of thousands of distinct CDR3 sequences in its table, and less than 7.5% of those were observed once. The biggest ten clones account for approximately 1.5% of the sample.

CDR1 and CDR2, per the germline V gene, are ENHRY and SYGVKD. Including the terminal cysteine and phenylalanine, the CDR3 comprises 13 residues. The kept DNA is CDR3 alone, 39 bases in frame from the first base. Trimming costs V 0 bases and J 4 bases, and their ends lie 7 bases apart. Ficoll-Paque density gradient centrifugation was used to isolate PBMCs. These data originate in a study of T-cell memory formation after mild COVID-19 (dated by TCRdb to the early 2020s). Describing the broader study: TCR sequence clusters from the two donors were largely donor specific. T-cell clones expanding and contracting after mild COVID-19 in two donors were tracked by longitudinal TCRalpha and TCRbeta repertoire sequencing. The cohort was made up of two young adult volunteers, one female and one male, who were previously healthy.

Study-level results and caveats: SARS-CoV-2 specificity was not confirmed for the second-wave clones peaking on day 37. Only a couple of mild cases were covered by the study, and larger cohorts that include severe cases with pre-infection samples were considered necessary. Clones contracting from day 15 to 85 had balanced CD4/CD8 phenotypes, while a second wave expanding from day 15 to 37 was biased towards CD4+. Contracting CD4+ clones appeared mostly in the CM and EM memory subsets, whereas CD8+ clones were enriched in EMRA. Some responding clones were found in pre-infection memory, which suggests that pre-existing cross-reactive memory T cells took part in the SARS-CoV-2 response.

The V gene is TRBV10-3 and the J gene is TRBJ2-7; the D gene cannot be resolved reliably. The sample taken for sequencing was PBMCs or a T cell subset sorted from them (not recorded which). This receptor was taken from a man between 18 and 29 years old who had mild COVID-19 (a few samples of this study predate the infection). The sample titles of this study are shuffled in the database, so cell type and time point are left out; the donor was told from shared clones. At the DNA level, the sequence is TGTGCCATCAGTGAGTCGACTGGATACGAGCAGTACTTC. Its protein is CAISESTGYEQYF.